This T cell receptor (beta chain) was observed in a study of cytomegalovirus exposure and HLA in healthy donors (dated by TCRdb to between 2016 and 2019). Concerning the study at large: An earlier analysis of several hundred of the donors reported approximately 290 Gb of sequence data and 100 million to 140 million unique TCR beta sequences from about 179 million T cells. Because of strong linkage in the cohort, five DR-DQ haplotypes were treated as single units for association and clustering. Approximately 300 gigabases of sequencing data and roughly 81 million unique TCR sequences made up an early release that covered under 750 HLA-typed donors. HLA typing covered class I and class II loci at four-digit resolution. Rather than drawing on any new phenotypic data, the later analysis identified candidate immune exposures from TCR beta sequences and the way those sequences occurred across donors. To decide whether each TCR beta V gene segment behaved as functional or pseudogenic, an earlier analysis of some 580 of the donors relied on high-throughput TCR beta sequencing. Among roughly 370 genotyped donors of the cohort, an average of roughly 240,000 unique TCR beta nucleotide sequences were sequenced per donor, roughly 18% of them non-productive. Donor age, sex, ethnicity and CMV serostatus were compiled together with the repertoire data. The aim of the study was to test whether cataloging public T cell receptors could identify signatures of past pathogen exposure. High-throughput TCR immunosequencing, statistical association of individual TCRs with disease status, and machine learning were combined to predict cytomegalovirus infection status. In a later analysis, previously published TCR beta repertoires from 550 to 700 donors were re-analyzed and high-resolution HLA genotyping was added so that TCR occurrence patterns could be studied. The study profiled the T cell repertoires of 550 to 700 subjects by immunosequencing and related them to cytomegalovirus serostatus. The number of typed donors differed by locus: about 620-640 for A, B, C, DRB1 and DQB1; approximately 520 for DQA1; about 600 for DPA1; and about 470 for DPB1. Along with the 666-subject first cohort, a separate validation cohort of roughly 110 different subjects was used. Of the 398 genotyped donors, 75% to 85% were placed in the genetic ancestry cluster associated with self-reported Caucasian donors. All discovery cohort repertoires had been generated using a single sequencing platform. A later genetic analysis took genome-wide SNP genotypes for about three fifths of the roughly 670 donors and used that subset as a discovery cohort. The full study reports these points: Some IMGT-functional V segments, including TRBV6-2 and TRBV6-3, could not be told apart with the 87-base-pair reads, so those segments were excluded. The only immune exposure information available for the cohort was CMV serostatus. In a later analysis, HLA-associated TCR beta chains were found to be more clonally expanded and to have lower generation probabilities than equally common non-associated chains. An association between a missense DCLRE1C variant and V-gene and J-gene trimming of TCR beta chains was found in a later genetic analysis and replicated in an independent cohort. In both the original and validation cohorts, the classifier was reported to diagnose cytomegalovirus status with high specificity and sensitivity. A few of the identified cytomegalovirus-associated TCR beta chains were confirmed in vitro to be specific for cytomegalovirus antigens. It was suggested by the authors that the approach could potentially be generalized to other disease states and immunological phenotypes. A further reported finding was that TCR beta sequences accurately predicted the HLA-A and HLA-B alleles for most subjects in the first cohort. HLA typing was unavailable for some donors at each locus, so association tests used only the typed subset. A later analysis found that most CMV-associated TCR beta chains appeared HLA-restricted, with HLA associations seemingly driven largely by CMV exposure. Over 15 rarely observed V segments, including chromosome 9 orphons, were excluded from the earlier analysis of 550 to 700 of the donors because counts were too low. The study listed approximately 150 TCR beta chains as associated with cytomegalovirus. In an earlier analysis of about 550 of the donors, most TCR beta V segments were observed in productive rearrangements about 90% or about 30% of the time, broadly matching IMGT annotations. Linkage disequilibrium might explain the correlated functional status among segregating V segments, but an unknown experimental factor could not be excluded. In a later analysis, TCR association rates were found to vary across HLA loci, with the most associated TCRs seen for DRB1 alleles and the fewest for HLA-C alleles. Presence/absence analyses assumed roughly uniform sequencing depth across donors, an assumption that may not hold. When HLA alleles, especially DR and DQ, strongly co-occurred, TCR associations were difficult to assign to individual alleles. Compared with the roughly 700-donor mean, donors in an Asian-associated ancestry cluster had fewer N-insertions in productive TCRs, according to a later genetic analysis. The cohort was sequenced for TCR beta chains only, and without alpha or paired-chain data the features that could be detected were limited. In a later analysis, several top co-occurrence clusters were reported to appear linked to parvovirus B19, influenza, CMV and Epstein-Barr virus. Specific HLA alleles were associated with 15,000 to 20,000 TCR beta sequences at a false discovery rate of 0.05 in a later analysis. The sequencing pipeline was judged likely to have produced a cluster of highly shared sequence variants as a technical artifact. While some public TCRs were present in many individuals, most TCR sequences turned up only very rarely across donors.

In total, roughly 670 healthy bone marrow donors made up the cohort. Cohort members were all nominally healthy when sampled, although unrecorded immune exposures were likely present. The donor tested CMV seronegative and was one of the 352 seronegative cohort members. Each donor provided a peripheral blood sample, and peripheral blood mononuclear cells were used for TCR beta sequencing. The Qiagen DNeasy Blood Extraction Kit was used to extract genomic DNA from the blood cell samples. Library method: the immunoSEQ multiplex PCR assay. For the multiplex PCR, a mixture combining 60 forward primers for TCR Vbeta segments and 13 reverse primers for TCR Jbeta segments was used. The CDR3 region of rearranged TCR beta genes was amplified from genomic DNA with a multiplex PCR assay. On the Illumina HiSeq System, the amplified TCR beta libraries were sequenced as 87-base-pair reads. On the study's bioinformatics: Across the 640 or so repertoires, a later analysis counted roughly 77 million unique TCR beta chains, roughly 11 million of which were shared by at least two donors. Raw reads were error-corrected and collapsed into unique sequences by a nearest-neighbor algorithm in which closely related sequences were merged to remove PCR and sequencing errors. V, D and J gene segments were assigned by aligning CDR3 sequences to IMGT reference sequences. For a sequence to be retained, a match of at least six nucleotides was required to both a V gene segment and a J gene segment. A rearrangement counted as productive if the CDR3 had no stop codons and remained in frame with V and J, and every other rearrangement counted as non-productive. CDR3 was defined by IMGT convention, running from the second conserved V-encoded cysteine to the conserved J-encoded phenylalanine. The earlier analysis of some 550 of the donors excluded any sequence lacking an unambiguous match to a single V gene segment. In an earlier analysis of approximately 590 of the donors, a V segment was called functional when productive rearrangements were above 56.7%, and segregating when the standard deviation between donors exceeded 5%. To diagnose cytomegalovirus status from the catalog of TCR beta chain sequences, a statistical classification framework was built. A later analysis assigned V and J genes by comparing TCR nucleotide sequences with IMGT/GENE-DB human TR gene sequences. A later analysis assigned CDR3 sequences and most-parsimonious VDJ recombination scenarios with the TCRdist pipeline. A later analysis defined each TCR beta chain by its CDR3 amino acid sequence plus V-gene family, and excluded reads lacking a unique V-gene family. A later analysis removed several hundred highly shared, low-generation-probability nucleotide sequences to deal with suspected cross-contamination and a sequencing artifact. For each public chain, a later analysis derived a clonal expansion index from normalized ranks of inferred template counts within each repertoire. In a later analysis, generation probabilities were computed using a VDJ recombination model fitted to out-of-frame rearrangements, and the results were checked against IGoR. A later analysis scored TCR-TCR, TCR-HLA and TCR-CMV co-occurrence with hypergeometric tests, applying a repertoire-size bias correction to TCR pairs. To estimate false discovery rates, a later analysis permuted the HLA or CMV assignments 20 times. In a later analysis, co-occurring TCRs were grouped with DBSCAN, and TCRdist sequence similarity was added when clustering was performed within HLA-allele-positive subsets. Repertoires with fewer than 30,000 or more than 120,000 public chains, plus five repertoires with anomalous nucleotide sharing, were excluded from co-occurrence clustering. The table comes from immuneACCESS by way of TCRdb, which keeps in-frame sequences with V and J called. Part of the clones is missing from these tables; in studies checked, under half for an unresolved V gene and the rest for unknown reasons. That table is the source of V, J and clone size, and D and trimming were worked out from the DNA. The sample profile shows roughly 220,000 clones; around 86% of them were found once. Around 2.7% of the sample is taken by the ten largest.

As to this clone: Its antigen specificity is not known. The input lacks base qualities; no much larger clone sits a single base away.

Measured from the cysteine to the phenylalanine, the CDR3 is 17 residues long. Of all the DNA, just the CDR3 is kept, 51 bases in frame from base 1. Based on the germline V gene, the CDR1 and CDR2 sequences are MGHRA and YSYEKL. The germline ends are 16 bases apart after V is trimmed by 0 bases and J by 4 bases. Sequenced: PBMCs. This TCR was recovered from a woman between 40 and 55 years old in good health and CMV-seronegative. The V gene is TRBV4-1 and the J gene is TRBJ2-1; the D segment could be TRBD2, given 6 matching bases. In nucleotide form, the sequence is TGCGCCAGCAGCCAAGATTCCGGCGGGGTATTATACAATGAGCAGTTCTTC. Its translation is CASSQDSGGVLYNEQFF.